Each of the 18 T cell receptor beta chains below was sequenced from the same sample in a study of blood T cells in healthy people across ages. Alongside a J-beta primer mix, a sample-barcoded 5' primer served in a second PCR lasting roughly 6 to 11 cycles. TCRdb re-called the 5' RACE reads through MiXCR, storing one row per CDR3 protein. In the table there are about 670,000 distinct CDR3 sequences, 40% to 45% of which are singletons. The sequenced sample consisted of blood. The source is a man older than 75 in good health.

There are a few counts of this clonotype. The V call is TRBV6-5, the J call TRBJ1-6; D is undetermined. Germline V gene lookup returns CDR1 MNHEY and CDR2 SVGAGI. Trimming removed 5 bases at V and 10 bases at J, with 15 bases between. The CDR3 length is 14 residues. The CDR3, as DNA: TGTGCCAGCAGTACCGGGAATGTTGGCTCACCCCTCCACTTT. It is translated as CASSTGNVGSPLHF.

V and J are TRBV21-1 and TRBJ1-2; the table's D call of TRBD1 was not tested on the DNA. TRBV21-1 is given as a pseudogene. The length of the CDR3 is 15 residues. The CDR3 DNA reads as TGTGCCAGCAGCAACGACCGGGCAAGGGGCTATGGCTACACCTTC. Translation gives CASSNDRARGYGYTF.

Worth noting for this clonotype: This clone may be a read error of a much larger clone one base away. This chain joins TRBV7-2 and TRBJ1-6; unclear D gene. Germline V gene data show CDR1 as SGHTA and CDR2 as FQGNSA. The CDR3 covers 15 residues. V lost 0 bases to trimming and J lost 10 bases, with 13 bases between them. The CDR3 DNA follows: TGTGCCAGCAGCTTAGCCGGGTTGGAAGGATCACCCCTCCACTTT. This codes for CASSLAGLEGSPLHF.

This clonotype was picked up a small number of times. The CDR3 sequence: CASSYTGIWYF. The CDR3 DNA reads as TGTGCCAGCAGTTACACAGGGATATGGTACTTC. The rearrangement links TRBV6-6 to TRBJ2-5; a possible D gene is TRBD1 (6 bases). The V end was cut by 2 bases, the J end by 13 bases, with 11 bases between. The length of the CDR3 is 11 residues. Per the germline V gene, CDR1 is MNHNY and CDR2 is SVGAGI (reference sequence).

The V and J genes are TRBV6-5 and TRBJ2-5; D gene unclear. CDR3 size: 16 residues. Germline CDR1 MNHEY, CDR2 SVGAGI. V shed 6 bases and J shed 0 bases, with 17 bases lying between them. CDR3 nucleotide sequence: TGTGCCAGCAGGCCCACGGCCCGGGTAAACCAAGAGACCCAGTACTTC. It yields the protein CASRPTARVNQETQYF.

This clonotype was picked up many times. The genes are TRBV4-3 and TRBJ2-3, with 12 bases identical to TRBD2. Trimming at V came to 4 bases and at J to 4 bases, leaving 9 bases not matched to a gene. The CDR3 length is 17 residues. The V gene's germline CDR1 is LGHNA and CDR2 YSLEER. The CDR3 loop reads CASSLNPSGGAADTQYF. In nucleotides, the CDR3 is TGCGCCAGCAGCCTAAACCCTAGCGGGGGGGCGGCAGATACGCAGTATTTT.

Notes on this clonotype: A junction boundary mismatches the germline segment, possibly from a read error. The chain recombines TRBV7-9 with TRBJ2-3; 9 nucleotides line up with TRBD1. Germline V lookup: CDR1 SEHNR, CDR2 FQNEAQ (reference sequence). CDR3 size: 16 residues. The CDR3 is CAGSLDRQGGTDTQYF. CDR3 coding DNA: TGTGCCGGCAGCCTTGATCGACAGGGGGGGACAGATACGCAGTATTTT.

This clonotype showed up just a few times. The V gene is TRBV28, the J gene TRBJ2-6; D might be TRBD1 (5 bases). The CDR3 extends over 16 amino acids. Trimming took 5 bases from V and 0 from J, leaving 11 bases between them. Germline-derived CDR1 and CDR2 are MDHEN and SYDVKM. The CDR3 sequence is CASSLTVTSGANVLTF. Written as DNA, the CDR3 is TGTGCCAGCAGTCTGACAGTCACCTCTGGGGCCAACGTCCTGACTTTC.

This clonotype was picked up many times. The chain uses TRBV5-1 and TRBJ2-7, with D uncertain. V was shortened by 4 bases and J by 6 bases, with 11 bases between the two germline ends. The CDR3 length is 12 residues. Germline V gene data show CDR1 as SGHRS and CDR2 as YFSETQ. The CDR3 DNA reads TGCGCCAGCAGCGTAACCAACGCCGAGCAGTACTTC. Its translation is CASSVTNAEQYF.

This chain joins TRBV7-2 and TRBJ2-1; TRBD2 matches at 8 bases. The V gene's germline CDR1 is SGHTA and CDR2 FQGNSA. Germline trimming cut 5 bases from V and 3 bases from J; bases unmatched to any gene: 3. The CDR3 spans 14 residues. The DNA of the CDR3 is TGTGCCAGCAGCGTCGGGGGGGGCTACAATGAGCAGTTCTTC. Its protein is CASSVGGGYNEQFF.

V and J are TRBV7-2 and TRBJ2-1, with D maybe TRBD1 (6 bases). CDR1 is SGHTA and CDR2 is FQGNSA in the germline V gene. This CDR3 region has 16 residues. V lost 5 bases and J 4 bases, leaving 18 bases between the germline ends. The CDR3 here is CASSTGGRGGYNEQFF. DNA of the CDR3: TGTGCCAGCAGCACCGGAGGCAGGGGCGGATACAATGAGCAGTTCTTC.

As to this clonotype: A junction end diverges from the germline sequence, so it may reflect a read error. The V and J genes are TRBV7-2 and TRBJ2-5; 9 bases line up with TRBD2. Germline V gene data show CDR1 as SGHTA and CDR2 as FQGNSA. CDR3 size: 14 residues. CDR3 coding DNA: TGTGCCGGCAGAAGGACTAGCGAGAAAGAGACCCAGTACTTC. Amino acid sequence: CAGRRTSEKETQYF.

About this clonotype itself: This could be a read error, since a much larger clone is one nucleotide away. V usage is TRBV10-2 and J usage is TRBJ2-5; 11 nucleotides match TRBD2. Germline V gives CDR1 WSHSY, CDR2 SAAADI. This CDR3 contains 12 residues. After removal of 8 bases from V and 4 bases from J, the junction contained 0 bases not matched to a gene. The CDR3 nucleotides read TGCGCCAGCGGACTAGCGGGAGAGACCCAGTACTTC. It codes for CASGLAGETQYF.

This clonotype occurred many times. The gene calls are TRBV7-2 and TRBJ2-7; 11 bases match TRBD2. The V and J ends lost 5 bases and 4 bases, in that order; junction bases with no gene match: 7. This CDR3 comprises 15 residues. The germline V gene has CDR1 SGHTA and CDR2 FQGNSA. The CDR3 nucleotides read TGTGCCAGCAGCCGTCTAGCGGGAGGTATATACGAGCAGTACTTC. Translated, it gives CASSRLAGGIYEQYF. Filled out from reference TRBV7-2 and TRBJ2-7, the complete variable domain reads GAGVSQSPSNKVTEKGKDVELRCDPISGHTALYWYRQSLGQGLEFLIYFQGNSAPDKSGLPSDRFSAERTGGSVSTLTIQRTQQEDSAVYLCASSRLAGGIYEQYFGPGTRLTVT.

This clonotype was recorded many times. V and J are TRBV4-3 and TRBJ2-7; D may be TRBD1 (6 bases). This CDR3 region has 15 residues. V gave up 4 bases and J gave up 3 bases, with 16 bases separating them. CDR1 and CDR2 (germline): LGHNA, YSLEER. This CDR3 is CASSLQDRSLYEQYF. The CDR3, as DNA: TGCGCCAGCAGCCTCCAAGACAGGTCCCTCTACGAGCAGTACTTC.

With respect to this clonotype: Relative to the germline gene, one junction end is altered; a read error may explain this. CDR3 nucleotide sequence: TGTGCCAGTAGCTTAGCTGTCACGTCACTTTCTAGCTACGAGCAGTACTTC. Residues: CASSLAVTSLSSYEQYF. V gene TRBV7-8 combines with J gene TRBJ2-7; no definite D call. Germline values: CDR1 SGHVS, CDR2 FQNEAQ. This CDR3 is built from 17 residues.

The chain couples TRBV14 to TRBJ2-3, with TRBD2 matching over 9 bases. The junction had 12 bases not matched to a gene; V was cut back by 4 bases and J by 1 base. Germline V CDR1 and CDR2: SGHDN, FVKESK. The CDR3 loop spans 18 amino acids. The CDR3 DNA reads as TGTGCCAGCAGCCTTGGACAGCTAGCGGGGATAGGCACAGATACGCAGTATTTT. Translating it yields CASSLGQLAGIGTDTQYF. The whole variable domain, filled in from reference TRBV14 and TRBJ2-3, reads EAGVTQFPSHSVIEKGQTVTLRCDPISGHDNLYWYRRVMGKEIKFLLHFVKESKQDESGMPNNRFLAERTGGTYSTLKVQPAELEDSGVYFCASSLGQLAGIGTDTQYFGPGTRLTVL.

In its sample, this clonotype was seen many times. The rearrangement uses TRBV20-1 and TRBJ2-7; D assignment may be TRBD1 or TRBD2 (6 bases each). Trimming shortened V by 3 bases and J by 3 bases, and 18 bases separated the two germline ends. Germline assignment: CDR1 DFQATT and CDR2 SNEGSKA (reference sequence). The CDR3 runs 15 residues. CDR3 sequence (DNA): TGCAGTGCTAGGGCAGACACAGGAGGGGGCTACGAGCAGTACTTC. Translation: CSARADTGGGYEQYF.